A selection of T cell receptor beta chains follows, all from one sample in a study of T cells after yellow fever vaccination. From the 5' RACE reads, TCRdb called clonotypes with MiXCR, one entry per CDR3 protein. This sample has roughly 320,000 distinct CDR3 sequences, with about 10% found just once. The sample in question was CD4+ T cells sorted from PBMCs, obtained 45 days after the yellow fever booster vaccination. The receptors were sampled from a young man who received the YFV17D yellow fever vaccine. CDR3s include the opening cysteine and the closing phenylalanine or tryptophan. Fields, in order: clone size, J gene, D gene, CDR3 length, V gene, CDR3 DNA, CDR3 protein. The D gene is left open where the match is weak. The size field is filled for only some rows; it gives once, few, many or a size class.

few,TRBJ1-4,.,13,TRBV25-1,TGTGCCAGCCGAGGGGGGTCTAATGAAAAACTGTTTTTT,CASRGGSNEKLFF
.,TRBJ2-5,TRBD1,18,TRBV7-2,TGTGCCAGCAGCTTAGCAGTTGGGACAGGGAGGGTGAGGGAGACCCAGTACTTC,CASSLAVGTGRVRETQYF
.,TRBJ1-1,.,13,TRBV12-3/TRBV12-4,TGTGCCAGCGGAAGCTCTGGGGGAACTGAAGCTTTCTTT,CASGSSGGTEAFF
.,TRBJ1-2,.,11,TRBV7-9,TGTGCCGGTCGAGCATCGGGAGGCTACACCTTC,CAGRASGGYTF
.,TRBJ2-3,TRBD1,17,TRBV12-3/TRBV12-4,TGTGCCAGCAGTTTTATACTGGGACAGGGAAGATCAGATACGCAGTATTTT,CASSFILGQGRSDTQYF
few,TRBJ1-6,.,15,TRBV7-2,TGTGCCAGCAGCTTGATTAAAGTGTATAATTCACCCCTCCACTTT,CASSLIKVYNSPLHF
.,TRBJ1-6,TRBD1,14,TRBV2,TGTGCCAGCAGTGGACGGACAGGGGTTTCACCCCTCCACTTT,CASSGRTGVSPLHF
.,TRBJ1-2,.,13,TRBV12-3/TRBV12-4,TGTGCCAGCAGTTTCGCCAGGACGTATGGCTACACCTTC,CASSFARTYGYTF
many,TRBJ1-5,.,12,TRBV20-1,TGCAGTGGAAGGGGTAGCAATCAGCCCCAGCATTTT,CSGRGSNQPQHF
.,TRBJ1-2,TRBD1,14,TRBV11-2,TGTGCCACCCAGGGACAGGGGGCTGGAGTTGGCTACACCTTC,CATQGQGAGVGYTF
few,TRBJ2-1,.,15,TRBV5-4,TGTGCCAGCAGCCCCGGTGGTCGGGGGGCAAATGAGCAGTTCTTC,CASSPGGRGANEQFF
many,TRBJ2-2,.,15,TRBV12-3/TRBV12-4,TGTGCCAGCAGTACCAGGGTTCCCGGTGCCGGGGAGCTGTTTTTT,CASSTRVPGAGELFF
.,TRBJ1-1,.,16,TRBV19,TGTGCCAGTAGTATAGATCACGGCAGCCCGAACACTGAAGCTTTCTTT,CASSIDHGSPNTEAFF
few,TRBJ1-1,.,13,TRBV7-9,TGTGCCAGCAGCCCCACCCCGCGCGGTGAAGCTTTCTTT,CASSPTPRGEAFF
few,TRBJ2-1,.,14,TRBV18,TGTGCCAGCTCACCTTTCCAGGAGAACAATGAGCAGTTCTTC,CASSPFQENNEQFF
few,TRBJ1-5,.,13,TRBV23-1,TGCGCCAGCAGTCATTCAGGCCAGCTGCCCCAGCATTTT,CASSHSGQLPQHF
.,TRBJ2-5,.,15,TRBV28,TGTGCCAGCAGTGATCCTGGCGGGGTGGGAGAGACCCAGTACTTC,CASSDPGGVGETQYF
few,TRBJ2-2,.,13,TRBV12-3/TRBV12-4,TGTGCCAGCAGGCGTACAGGGTACGGGGAGCTGTTTTTT,CASRRTGYGELFF
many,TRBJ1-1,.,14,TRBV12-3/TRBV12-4,TGTGCCAGCAGTTTTCTTAAAATGAACACTGAAGCTTTCTTT,CASSFLKMNTEAFF
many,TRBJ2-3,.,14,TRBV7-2,TGTGCCAGCAGTCGGACAGCTAGCACAGATACGCAGTATTTT,CASSRTASTDTQYF
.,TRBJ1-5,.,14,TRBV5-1,TGCGCCAGCAGCTTGAGGAGGGGAGGTCAGCCCCAGCATTTT,CASSLRRGGQPQHF
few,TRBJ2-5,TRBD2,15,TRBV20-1,TGCAGTGCTAGGGACGGGGGGTGGTACCAAGAGACCCAGTACTTC,CSARDGGWYQETQYF
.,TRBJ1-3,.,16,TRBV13,TGTGCCAGCAGCTTAGCCGGTCCAAGCTCTGGAAACACCATATATTTT,CASSLAGPSSGNTIYF
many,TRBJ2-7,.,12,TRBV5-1,TGCGCCAGCAGCGCCACATTCTACGAGCAGTACTTC,CASSATFYEQYF
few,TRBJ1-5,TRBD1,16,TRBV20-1,TGCAGTGCTAGAGGCCCGGGACAGTATAGCAATCAGCCCCAGCATTTT,CSARGPGQYSNQPQHF
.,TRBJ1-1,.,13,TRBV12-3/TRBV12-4,TGTGCCAGCAGTTATGGGGCGGGAACTGAAGCTTTCTTT,CASSYGAGTEAFF
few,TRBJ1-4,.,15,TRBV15,TGTGCCACCAGCAAGGGCTCCGCTAATAATGAAAAACTGTTTTTT,CATSKGSANNEKLFF
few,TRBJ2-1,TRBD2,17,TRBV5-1,TGCGCCAGCAGCTTGGTAGGGCTAGCGGATACCTACAATGAGCAGTTCTTC,CASSLVGLADTYNEQFF
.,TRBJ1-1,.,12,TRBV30,TGTGCCTGGACGAGCGTGGCAGGCTTGGCTTTCTTT,CAWTSVAGLAFF
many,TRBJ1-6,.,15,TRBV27,TGTGCCAGCAGTTTATTGGGGTTCTCTAATTCACCCCTCCACTTT,CASSLLGFSNSPLHF
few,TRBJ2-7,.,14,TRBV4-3,TGCGCCAGCAGCCAAGATTTCTCAGGGAACGAGCAGTACTTC,CASSQDFSGNEQYF
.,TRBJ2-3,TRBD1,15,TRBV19,TGTGCCAGTAGTATGGACAGGGCGAGCACAGATACGCAGTATTTT,CASSMDRASTDTQYF
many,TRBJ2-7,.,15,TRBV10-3,TGTGCCATCAGTGAGCGGGCACAGAAAACCTACGAGCAGTACTTC,CAISERAQKTYEQYF
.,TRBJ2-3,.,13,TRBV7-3,TGTGCCAGCAGCCCAGGCGGGCTAGATACGCAGTATTTT,CASSPGGLDTQYF
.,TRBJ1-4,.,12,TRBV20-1,TGCAGTGCTCGTACTTGGGGGGAAAAACTGTTTTTT,CSARTWGEKLFF
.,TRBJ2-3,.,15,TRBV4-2,TGTGCCAGCAGCCAAGATATGGGAGTTGTGGATACGCAGTATTTT,CASSQDMGVVDTQYF
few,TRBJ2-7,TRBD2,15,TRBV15,TGTGCCACCAGCAGAGAACCTAGCGGTGCTTACGAGCAGTACTTC,CATSREPSGAYEQYF
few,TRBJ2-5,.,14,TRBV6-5,TGTGCCAGCAGCGAAGCCGCGGCGGGGGAGACCCAGTACTTC,CASSEAAAGETQYF
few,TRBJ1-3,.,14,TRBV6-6,TGTGCCAGCAGGCCAGGGTTTTCTGGAAACACCATATATTTT,CASRPGFSGNTIYF
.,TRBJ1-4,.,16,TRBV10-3,TGTGCCATCAGTGAAGGGCGTCTTGTCCCGAATGAAAAACTGTTTTTT,CAISEGRLVPNEKLFF
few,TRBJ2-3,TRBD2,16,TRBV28,TGTGCCAGCAGTCCACAGCTAGCGGGGAGTTCAGATACGCAGTATTTT,CASSPQLAGSSDTQYF
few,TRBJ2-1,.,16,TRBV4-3,TGCGCCAGCAGCCAAGACCCGGCTGCATCCTACAATGAGCAGTTCTTC,CASSQDPAASYNEQFF
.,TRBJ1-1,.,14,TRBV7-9,TGTGCCAGCAGCTTATTGGCAGGGATCCCTGAAGCTTTCTTT,CASSLLAGIPEAFF
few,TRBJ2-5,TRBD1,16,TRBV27,TGTGCCAGCAGTCCGTACAGGGGGGAGAACCAAGAGACCCAGTACTTC,CASSPYRGENQETQYF
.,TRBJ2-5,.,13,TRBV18,TGTGCCAGCTCACCGGACATCGAGGAGACCCAGTACTTC,CASSPDIEETQYF
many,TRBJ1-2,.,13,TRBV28,TGTGCCAGCAGGACAGGTCCCTCCTATGGCTACACCTTC,CASRTGPSYGYTF
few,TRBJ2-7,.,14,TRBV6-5,TGTGCCAGCAGCGGACAGTTCGCCTCCTACGAGCAGTACTTC,CASSGQFASYEQYF
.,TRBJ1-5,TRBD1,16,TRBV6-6,TGTGCCAGCAGAAGAGGACAGGTTGGACGCAATCAGCCCCAGCATTTT,CASRRGQVGRNQPQHF
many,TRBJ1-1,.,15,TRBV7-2,TGTGCCAGCAGCTTAGCGGGGGACTTGAACACTGAAGCTTTCTTT,CASSLAGDLNTEAFF
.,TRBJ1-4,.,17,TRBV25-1,TGTGCCAGCAGTGATGGGACTGAACCCCCAACTAATGAAAAACTGTTTTTT,CASSDGTEPPTNEKLFF
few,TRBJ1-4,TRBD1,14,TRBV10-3,TGTGCCATCAGTGGGACAGGGAGCGGTGAAAAACTGTTTTTT,CAISGTGSGEKLFF
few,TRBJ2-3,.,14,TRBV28,TGTGCCAGCAGGGACCCGGGACTCACAGATACGCAGTATTTT,CASRDPGLTDTQYF
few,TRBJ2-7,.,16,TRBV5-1,TGCGCCAGCAGCTTGGGCCCTCCCCCCAGCCGGCGCGAGCAGTACTTC,CASSLGPPPSRREQYF